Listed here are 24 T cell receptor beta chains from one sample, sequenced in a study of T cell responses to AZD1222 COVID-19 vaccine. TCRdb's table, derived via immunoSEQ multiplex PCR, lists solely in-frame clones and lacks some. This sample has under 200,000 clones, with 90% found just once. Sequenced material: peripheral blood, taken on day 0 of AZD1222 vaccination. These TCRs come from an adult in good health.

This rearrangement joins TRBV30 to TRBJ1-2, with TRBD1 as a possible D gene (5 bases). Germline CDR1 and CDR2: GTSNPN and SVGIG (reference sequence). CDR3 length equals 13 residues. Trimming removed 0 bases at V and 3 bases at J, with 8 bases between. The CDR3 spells CAWSVMGDYGYTF. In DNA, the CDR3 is TGTGCCTGGAGTGTAATGGGGGACTATGGCTACACCTTC.

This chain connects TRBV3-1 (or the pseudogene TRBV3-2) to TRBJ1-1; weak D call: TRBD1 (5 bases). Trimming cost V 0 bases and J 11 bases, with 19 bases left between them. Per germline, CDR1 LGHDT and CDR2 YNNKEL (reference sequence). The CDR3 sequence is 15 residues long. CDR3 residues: CASSQDQGTVQSAFF. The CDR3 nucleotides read TGTGCCAGCAGCCAAGATCAGGGAACAGTCCAGAGCGCTTTCTTT.

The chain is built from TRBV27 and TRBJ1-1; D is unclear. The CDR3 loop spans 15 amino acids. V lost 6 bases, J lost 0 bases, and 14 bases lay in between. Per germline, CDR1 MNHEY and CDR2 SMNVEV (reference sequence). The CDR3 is CASSRDGDMNTEAFF. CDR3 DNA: TGTGCCAGCAGCCGTGACGGGGATATGAACACTGAAGCTTTCTTT.

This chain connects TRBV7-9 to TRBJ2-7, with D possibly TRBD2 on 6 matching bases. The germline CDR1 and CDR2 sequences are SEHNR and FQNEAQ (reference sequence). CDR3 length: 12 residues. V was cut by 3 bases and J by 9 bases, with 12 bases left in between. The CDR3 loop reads CASSFSGERQYF. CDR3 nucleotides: TGTGCCAGCAGCTTTTCGGGGGAACGGCAGTACTTC.

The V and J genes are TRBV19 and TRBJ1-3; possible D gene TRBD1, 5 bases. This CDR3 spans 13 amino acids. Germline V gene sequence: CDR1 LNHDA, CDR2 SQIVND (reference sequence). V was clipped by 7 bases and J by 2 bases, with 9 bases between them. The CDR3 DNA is TGTGCCAGTATGGAGACAGCTGGAAACACCATATATTTT. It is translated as CASMETAGNTIYF.

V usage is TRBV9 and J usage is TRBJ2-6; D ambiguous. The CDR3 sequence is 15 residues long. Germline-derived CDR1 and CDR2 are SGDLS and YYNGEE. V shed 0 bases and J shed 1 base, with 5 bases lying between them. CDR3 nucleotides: TGTGCCAGCAGCGTAGAGGGATCTGGGGCCAACGTCCTGACTTTC. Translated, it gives CASSVEGSGANVLTF.

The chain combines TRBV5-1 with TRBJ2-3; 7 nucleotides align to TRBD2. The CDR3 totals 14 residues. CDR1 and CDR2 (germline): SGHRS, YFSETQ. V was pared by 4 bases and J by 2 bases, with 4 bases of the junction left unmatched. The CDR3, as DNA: TGCGCCAGCAGCCGGGGGGAGCCCACAGATACGCAGTATTTT. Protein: CASSRGEPTDTQYF.

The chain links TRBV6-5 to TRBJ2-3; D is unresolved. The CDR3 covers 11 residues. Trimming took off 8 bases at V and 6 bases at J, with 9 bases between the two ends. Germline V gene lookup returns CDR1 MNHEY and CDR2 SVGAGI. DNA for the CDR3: TGTGCCAGCGGTTTGGGGGATACGCAGTATTTT. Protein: CASGLGDTQYF.

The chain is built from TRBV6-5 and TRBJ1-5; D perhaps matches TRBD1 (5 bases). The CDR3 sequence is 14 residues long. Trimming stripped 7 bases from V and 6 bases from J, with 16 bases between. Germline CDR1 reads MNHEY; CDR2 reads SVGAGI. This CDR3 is CASTYRQGGQPQHF. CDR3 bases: TGTGCCAGCACCTATCGCCAGGGAGGTCAGCCCCAGCATTTT.

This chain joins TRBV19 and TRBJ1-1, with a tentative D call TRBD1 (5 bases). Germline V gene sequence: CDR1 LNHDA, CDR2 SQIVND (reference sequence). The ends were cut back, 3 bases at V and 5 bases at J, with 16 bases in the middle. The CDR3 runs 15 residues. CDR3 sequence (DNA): TGTGCCAGTAGTATGAAGGGGCGCGGAATAACTGAAGCTTTCTTT. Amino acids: CASSMKGRGITEAFF. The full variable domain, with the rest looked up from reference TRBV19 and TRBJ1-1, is DGGITQSPKYLFRKEGQNVTLSCEQNLNHDAMYWYRQDPGQGLRLIYYSQIVNDFQKGDIAEGYSVSREKKESFPLTVTSAQKNPTAFYLCASSMKGRGITEAFFGQGTRLTVV.

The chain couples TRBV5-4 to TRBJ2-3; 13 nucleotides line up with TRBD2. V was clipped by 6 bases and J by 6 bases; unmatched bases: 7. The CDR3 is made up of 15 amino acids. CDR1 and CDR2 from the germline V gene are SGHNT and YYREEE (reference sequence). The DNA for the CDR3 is TGTGCCAGCACCTCCCAGACTAGCGGGGGGGATACGCAGTATTTT. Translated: CASTSQTSGGDTQYF.

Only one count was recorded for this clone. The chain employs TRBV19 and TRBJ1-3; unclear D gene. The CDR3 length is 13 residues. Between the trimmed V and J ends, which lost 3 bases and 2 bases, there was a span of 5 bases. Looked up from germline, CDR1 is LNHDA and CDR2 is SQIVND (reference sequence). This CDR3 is CASSISPGNTIYF. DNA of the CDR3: TGTGCCAGTAGTATCTCCCCTGGAAACACCATATATTTT.

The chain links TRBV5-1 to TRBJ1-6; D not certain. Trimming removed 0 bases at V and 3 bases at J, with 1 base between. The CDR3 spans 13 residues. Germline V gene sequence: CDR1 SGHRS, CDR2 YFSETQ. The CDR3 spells CASSLGYNSPLHF. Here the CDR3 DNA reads TGCGCCAGCAGCTTGGGCTATAATTCACCCCTCCACTTT.

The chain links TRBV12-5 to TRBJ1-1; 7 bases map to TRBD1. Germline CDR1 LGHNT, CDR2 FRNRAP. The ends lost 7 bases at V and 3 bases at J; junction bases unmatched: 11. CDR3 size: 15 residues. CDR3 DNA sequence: TGTGCTAGTGCCCTGGGTCTGGGACAGTACACTGAAGCTTTCTTT. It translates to CASALGLGQYTEAFF.

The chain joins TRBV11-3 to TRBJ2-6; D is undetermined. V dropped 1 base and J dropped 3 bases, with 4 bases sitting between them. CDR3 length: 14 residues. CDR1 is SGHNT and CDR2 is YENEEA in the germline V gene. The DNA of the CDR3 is TGTGCCAGCAGCTTAGGCGGTGGGGCCAACGTCCTGACTTTC. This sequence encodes CASSLGGGANVLTF.

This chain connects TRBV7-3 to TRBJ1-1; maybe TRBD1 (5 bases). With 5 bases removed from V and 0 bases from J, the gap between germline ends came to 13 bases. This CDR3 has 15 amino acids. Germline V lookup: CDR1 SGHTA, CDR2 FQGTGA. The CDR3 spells CASSPRPGMNTEAFF. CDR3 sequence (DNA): TGTGCCAGCAGCCCCCGCCCAGGGATGAACACTGAAGCTTTCTTT.

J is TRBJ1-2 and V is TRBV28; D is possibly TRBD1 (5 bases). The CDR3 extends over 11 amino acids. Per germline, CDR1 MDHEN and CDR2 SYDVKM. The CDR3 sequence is CAIGANYGYTF. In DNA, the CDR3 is TGTGCTATAGGGGCTAACTATGGCTACACCTTC.

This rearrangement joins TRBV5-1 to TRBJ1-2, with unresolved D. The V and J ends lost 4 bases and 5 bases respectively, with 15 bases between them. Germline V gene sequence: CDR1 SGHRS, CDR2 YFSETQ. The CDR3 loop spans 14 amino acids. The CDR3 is CASSPRHGRYGYTF. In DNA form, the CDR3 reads TGCGCCAGCAGCCCCCGACACGGTAGGTATGGCTACACCTTC.

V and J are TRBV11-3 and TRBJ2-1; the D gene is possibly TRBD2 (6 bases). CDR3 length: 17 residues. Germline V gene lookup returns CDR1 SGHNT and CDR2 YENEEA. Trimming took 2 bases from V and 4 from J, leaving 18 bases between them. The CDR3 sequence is CASSLPPGLGSYNEQFF. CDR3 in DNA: TGTGCCAGCAGCTTACCCCCGGGACTTGGGTCGTACAATGAGCAGTTCTTC.

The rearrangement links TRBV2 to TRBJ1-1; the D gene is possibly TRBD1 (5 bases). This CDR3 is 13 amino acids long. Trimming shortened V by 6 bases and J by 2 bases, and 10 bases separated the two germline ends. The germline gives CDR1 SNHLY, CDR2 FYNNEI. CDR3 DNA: TGTGCCAGCAGACAAGACAGAAACACTGAAGCTTTCTTT. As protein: CASRQDRNTEAFF.

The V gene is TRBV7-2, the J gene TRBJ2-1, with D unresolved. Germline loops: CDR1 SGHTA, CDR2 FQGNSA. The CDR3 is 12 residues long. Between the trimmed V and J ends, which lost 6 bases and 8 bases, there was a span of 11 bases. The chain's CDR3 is CASSGVGDEQFF. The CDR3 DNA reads TGTGCCAGCAGTGGGGTTGGGGATGAGCAGTTCTTC.

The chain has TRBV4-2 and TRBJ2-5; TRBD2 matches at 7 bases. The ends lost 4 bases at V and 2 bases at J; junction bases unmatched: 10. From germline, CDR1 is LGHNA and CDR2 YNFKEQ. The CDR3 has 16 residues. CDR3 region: CASSRQSEAGQETQYF. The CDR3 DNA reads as TGTGCCAGCAGCCGACAAAGTGAAGCGGGGCAAGAGACCCAGTACTTC.

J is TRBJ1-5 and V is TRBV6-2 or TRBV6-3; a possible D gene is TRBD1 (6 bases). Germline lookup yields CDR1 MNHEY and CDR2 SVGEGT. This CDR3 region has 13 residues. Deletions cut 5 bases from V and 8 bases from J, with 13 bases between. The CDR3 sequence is CASSQDSVEPQHF. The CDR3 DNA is TGTGCCAGCAGTCAGGACAGTGTGGAGCCCCAGCATTTT.

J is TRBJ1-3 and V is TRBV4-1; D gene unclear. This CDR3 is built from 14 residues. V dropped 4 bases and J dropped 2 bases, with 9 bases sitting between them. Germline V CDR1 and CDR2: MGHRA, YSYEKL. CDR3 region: CASSPVSPGNTIYF. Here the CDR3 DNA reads TGCGCCAGCAGCCCCGTGAGTCCTGGAAACACCATATATTTT.